This T cell receptor beta chain was observed in a study of blood T cell repertoires in COVID-19. Across the study: Acute and convalescent COVID-19 samples came from the United States, Italy and Spain. From T cells, B-cell-depleted T cells, or PBMCs came the material, which was cDNA or gDNA.

In the study's own analysis: Amplification with reference gene primers provided the estimates of nucleated cell counts. The data were produced by immunoSEQ multiplex PCR, yet TCRdb's version contains in-frame clones alone and is incomplete. Clonal size and the V and J genes are those of that table, whereas D and trimming came from the DNA. This sample carries about 160,000 clones, roughly 78% of them seen once, and the ten largest clones take 8.1%. Enrolled during active infection, Seattle patients were then followed longitudinally. Per the germline V gene, CDR1 is SGDLS and CDR2 is YYNGEE. CDR3 size: 16 residues. V was clipped by 0 bases and J by 4 bases; unmatched bases: 5.

The receptor was derived from a woman in her sixties or seventies with COVID-19, enrolled during active disease. The source material was peripheral blood. This chain links TRBV9 with TRBJ2-2; TRBD2 matches 8 bases. The CDR3, as DNA: TGTGCCAGCAGCGTAGGTGGCGGGAGGTTCACCGGGGAGCTGTTTTTT. It specifies CASSVGGGRFTGELFF.